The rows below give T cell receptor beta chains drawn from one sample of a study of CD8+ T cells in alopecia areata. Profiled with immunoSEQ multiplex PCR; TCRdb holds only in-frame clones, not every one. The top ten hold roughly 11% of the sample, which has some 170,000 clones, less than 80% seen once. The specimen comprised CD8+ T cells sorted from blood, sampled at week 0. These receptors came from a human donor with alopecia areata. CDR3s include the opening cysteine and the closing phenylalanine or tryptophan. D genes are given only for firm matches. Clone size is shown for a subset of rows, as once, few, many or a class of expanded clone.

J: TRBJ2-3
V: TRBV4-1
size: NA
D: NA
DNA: TGCGCCAGCAGCCAAGAATCCCCCGATACGCAGTATTTT
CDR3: CASSQESPDTQYF

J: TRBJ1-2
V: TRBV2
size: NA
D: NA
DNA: TGTGCCGTCCAGGGACGGGGCTACACCTTC
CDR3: CAVQGRGYTF

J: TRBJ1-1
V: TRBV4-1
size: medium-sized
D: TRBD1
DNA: TGCGCCAGCAGCCGACGACAGGGGCTGAACACTGAAGCTTTCTTT
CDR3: CASSRRQGLNTEAFF

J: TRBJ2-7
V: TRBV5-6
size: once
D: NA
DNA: TGTGCCAGCAGCGTACTTTACCGCGAGCAGTACTTC
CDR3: CASSVLYREQYF

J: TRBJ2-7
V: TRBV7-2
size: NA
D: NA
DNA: TGTGCCAGCAGCTTAGGTAGACTGTACGAGCAGTACTTC
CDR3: CASSLGRLYEQYF

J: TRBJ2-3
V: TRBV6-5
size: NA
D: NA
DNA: TGTGCCAGCAGTGACTCCCCCCCCGATACGCAGTATTTT
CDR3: CASSDSPPDTQYF

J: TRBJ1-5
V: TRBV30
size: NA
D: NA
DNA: TGTGCCTGGAGTCCCGGTAGCAATCAGCCCCAGCATTTT
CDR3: CAWSPGSNQPQHF

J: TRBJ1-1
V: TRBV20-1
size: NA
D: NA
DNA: TGCAGTGCTAGGCTCGTTGAAGCTTTCTTT
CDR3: CSARLVEAFF

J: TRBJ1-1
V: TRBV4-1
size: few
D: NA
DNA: TGCGCCAGCAGCCAAGATCACCAGGGGCGCGGAGCTTTCTTT
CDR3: CASSQDHQGRGAFF

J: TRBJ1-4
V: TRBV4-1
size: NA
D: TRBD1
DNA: TGCGCCAGCAGCCAAACAGGGGTAACTAATGAAAAACTGTTTTTT
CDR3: CASSQTGVTNEKLFF

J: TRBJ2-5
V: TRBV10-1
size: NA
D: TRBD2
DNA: TGCGCCAGCAGACCTAGCGGGCAAGAGACCCAGTACTTC
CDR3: CASRPSGQETQYF

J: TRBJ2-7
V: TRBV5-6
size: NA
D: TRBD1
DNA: TGTGCCAGCGGAACAATGACGGACAGGTCCTACGAGCAGTACTTC
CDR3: CASGTMTDRSYEQYF

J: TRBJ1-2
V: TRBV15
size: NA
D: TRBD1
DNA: TGTGCCACCAGCGGCTACAGGGGGCCTAACTATGGCTACACCTTC
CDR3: CATSGYRGPNYGYTF